The 3 T cell receptor beta chains listed next were all sequenced from one sample in a study of blood T cell repertoires in COVID-19. Profiling relied on immunoSEQ multiplex PCR, and the TCRdb table lists in-frame clones only, not all of them. Of over 200,000 clones listed, just under 85% are singletons. The sequencing input was peripheral blood. The receptors come from a woman in her forties or fifties with active or convalescent COVID-19.

In DNA, the CDR3 is TGCGCCAGCAGCTTGCGCGGGCGGGGGGCAACGAACACCGGGGAGCTGTTTTTT. Its translation: CASSLRGRGATNTGELFF. This chain joins TRBV5-1 and TRBJ2-2; the match to TRBD2 covers 8 bases. From germline, CDR1 is SGHRS and CDR2 YFSETQ. The V gene end was trimmed by 1 base and the J gene end by 0 bases; junction bases not matched to a gene: 8. CDR3 length: 18 residues.

V is TRBV12-5 and J is TRBJ1-1; D remains unclear. CDR3 length equals 12 residues. V was pared by 5 bases and J by 0 bases, with 4 bases between. Germline values: CDR1 LGHNT, CDR2 FRNRAP. CDR3 coding DNA: TGTGCTAGTGGTCTCGTGAACACTGAAGCTTTCTTT. This sequence encodes CASGLVNTEAFF.

This clone was counted a few times. The chain is built from TRBV9 and TRBJ1-2; D remains unclear. This CDR3 contains 12 residues. V was trimmed by 4 bases and J by 3 bases, leaving 7 bases between them. CDR1 SGDLS and CDR2 YYNGEE come from the germline V gene. Here the CDR3 reads CASSPDYYGYTF. The CDR3 DNA reads as TGTGCCAGCAGCCCGGACTACTATGGCTACACCTTC.